The 5 T cell receptor beta chains below come from one sample, sequenced in a study of T cell responses to AZD1222 COVID-19 vaccine (dated by TCRdb to the early 2020s). Libraries came from the immunoSEQ multiplex PCR assay. TCRdb carries this immuneACCESS record with in-frame sequences only. Its versions omit some clonotypes, under half of them owing to an unresolved V gene in the studies checked, with the rest unexplained. Here the sample has some 200,000 clones; 94% occur a single time. Jointly, the top ten make up around 1.8% of the sample. The time point label, read with the paper, signifies: about 28 days (+/-7) after the second vaccine dose. The treatment or condition label on this specimen signifies: meningococcal conjugate vaccine given as trial control. The sequencing here drew on peripheral blood, taken 28 days after the second dose of the MenACWY control vaccine. The receptor set was obtained from an adult who received the MenACWY meningococcal vaccine as a control.

The chain has TRBV5-8 and TRBJ2-1; D is ambiguous. The V gene lost 4 bases and the J gene lost 0 bases, with 14 bases spanning the gap. CDR1 SGHTS and CDR2 YDEGEE come from the germline V gene. The CDR3 is 16 residues long. CDR3 sequence: CASSLRDSRSYNEQFF. DNA for the CDR3: TGTGCCAGCAGCCTGCGTGATTCGCGCTCCTACAATGAGCAGTTCTTC.

The V and J genes are TRBV10-3 and TRBJ2-7; TRBD2 aligns across 9 bases. The CDR3 length is 16 residues. CDR1 and CDR2 (germline): ENHRY, SYGVKD. The J segment lost 4 bases and the V segment lost 0 bases, leaving 7 bases of the junction unmatched. In DNA, the CDR3 is TGTGCCATCAGTGAGTCGAGGCTAGCGGGGAGTTACGAGCAGTACTTC. Translation: CAISESRLAGSYEQYF.

This chain connects TRBV5-5 to TRBJ1-6; D possibly corresponds to TRBD1 (6 bases). Germline V gene lookup returns CDR1 SGHKS and CDR2 YYEKEE (reference sequence). V gave up 1 base and J gave up 9 bases, with 20 bases separating them. This CDR3 is 17 amino acids long. CDR3 protein: CASSLTGPGGGSSPLHF. CDR3 bases: TGTGCCAGCAGCTTGACAGGGCCCGGGGGCGGGAGTTCACCCCTCCACTTT.

The chain employs TRBV28 and TRBJ1-3; D ambiguous. Trimming cost V 8 bases and J 0 bases, with 5 bases left between them. There are 12 residues in the CDR3. Germline V CDR1 and CDR2: MDHEN, SYDVKM. CDR3 loop: CASETSGNTIYF. For the CDR3, the DNA is TGTGCCAGCGAGACCTCTGGAAACACCATATATTTT.

The DNA for the CDR3 is TGTGCCAGCAGCTTAAGACCTATAGGAAACACCATATATTTT. Translation gives CASSLRPIGNTIYF. The chain combines TRBV11-1 with TRBJ1-3, with D unresolved. The CDR3 is 14 amino acids. CDR1 and CDR2 (germline): SGHAT, FQDESV (reference sequence). Trimming stripped 2 bases from V and 4 bases from J, with 9 bases between.